This T cell receptor beta chain stems from a study of blood T cells in healthy people across ages. This CDR3 is built from 14 residues. In germline, CDR1 is ENHRY, CDR2 SYGVKD. About this clonotype: Its matching antigen is unknown. Germline is not matched at one junction end, which may reflect a read error.

Whole-study results and caveats: TCR beta diversity, measured per million T cells, fell in a roughly linear way with age.

A second PCR of 7 to 11 cycles used a sample-barcoded 5' primer and a J-beta primer mix. TCRdb processed the 5' RACE reads anew with MiXCR; each CDR3 protein has one entry. Counted here are 1.5 million to 2 million distinct CDR3 sequences, about 28% occurring once; the ten biggest clones make up less than 9.5%. The rearrangement uses TRBV10-3 and TRBJ2-7; D may be TRBD1 (5 bases). Sequenced: blood. This receptor was identified in a woman in her twenties or thirties in good health. The CDR3: CAISDQRAGYGQYF. Here the CDR3 DNA reads TGTGCCATCAGTGATCAACGGGCAGGGTACGGGCAGTACTTC.